A single sample is the source of the 23 T cell receptor beta chains below, sequenced in a study of shared clonotypes between healthy human individuals (TCRdb year 2020). Library preparation employed the immunoSEQ multiplex PCR assay. Here the immuneACCESS table is served through TCRdb, limited to in-frame sequences with V and J called. Missing clones are a known gap in these copies; in checked studies unresolved V genes cover under half, and the rest lacks a known reason. The sample data list about 1.1 million clones, and around three quarters of these were observed just once. The ten largest make up under 0.8% of the sample. The sequencing sample was made of memory CD4+ T cells from PBMCs. Read against the paper, the sample's cell subset or site label means: CD45RA-negative fraction. These receptors originate from a man in his late teens or twenties in good health. Some clones in this sample may be carry-over from other donors' samples.

The CDR3 DNA is TGTGCCAGCAGTTCAAATTCCGGGACTAGCGTTCGCGAGCAGTACTTC. Protein: CASSSNSGTSVREQYF. V and J are TRBV6-6 and TRBJ2-7; 10 nucleotides match TRBD2. Losses at the gene ends were 4 bases for V and 6 bases for J; bases not matched to a gene: 12. Germline V gives CDR1 MNHNY, CDR2 SVGAGI (reference sequence). This CDR3 contains 16 residues.

CDR3 residues: CASSPLAGGQNEQFF. The CDR3 DNA reads TGTGCCAGCTCACCCCTAGCGGGGGGTCAGAATGAGCAGTTCTTC. The chain recombines TRBV18 with TRBJ2-1; 11 bases align to TRBD2. CDR3 size: 15 residues. Germline V gene lookup returns CDR1 KGHSH and CDR2 LQKENI. The J segment lost 7 bases and the V segment lost 3 bases, leaving 5 bases of the junction unmatched.

The chain has TRBV18 and TRBJ1-1; D is uncertain. The CDR3 totals 16 residues. From germline, CDR1 is KGHSH and CDR2 LQKENI. Deletions cut 3 bases from V and 4 bases from J, with 18 bases between. The CDR3 nucleotides read TGTGCCAGCTCACCGGCCGGCAGCGTGCGTGCCACTGAAGCTTTCTTT. This codes for CASSPAGSVRATEAFF.

The chain has TRBV9 and TRBJ2-7; a possible D gene is TRBD2 (5 bases). The CDR3 spans 15 residues. Germline loops: CDR1 SGDLS, CDR2 YYNGEE. V was pared by 0 bases and J by 2 bases, with 12 bases between. In DNA form, the CDR3 reads TGTGCCAGCAGCGTAGGGGTGACTAAAACCTACGAGCAGTACTTC. This gives the protein CASSVGVTKTYEQYF.

The rearrangement uses TRBV28 and TRBJ1-2, with 9 bases that match TRBD1. V gave up 5 bases and J gave up 6 bases; unmatched junction bases: 4. The germline CDR1 and CDR2 sequences are MDHEN and SYDVKM. The CDR3 totals 13 residues. CDR3 DNA: TGTGCCAGCAGTCACTACAGGGGGCATGGCTACACCTTC. Translation: CASSHYRGHGYTF.

Comment on this clone: The same CDR3 also results from other DNA sequences found in this sample. The chain links TRBV5-4 to TRBJ2-7; D is perhaps TRBD1 (6 bases). Trimming pared 0 bases from V and 0 bases from J, leaving 10 bases between. This CDR3 contains 15 residues. The V gene's germline CDR1 is SGHNT and CDR2 YYREEE (reference sequence). The CDR3 loop is CASSLGPDSSYEQYF. CDR3 sequence (DNA): TGTGCCAGCAGCTTGGGACCGGACAGCTCCTACGAGCAGTACTTC. Full variable domain (missing parts from reference TRBV5-4 and TRBJ2-7): ETGVTQSPTHLIKTRGQQVTLRCSSQSGHNTVSWYQQALGQGPQFIFQYYREEENGRGNFPPRFSGLQFPNYSSELNVNALELDDSALYLCASSLGPDSSYEQYFGPGTRLTVT.

The rearrangement uses TRBV11-2 and TRBJ2-1; a weak D match, TRBD2 (6 bases). From germline, CDR1 is SGHAT and CDR2 FQNNGV. The CDR3 is made up of 14 amino acids. The V gene lost 4 bases and the J gene lost 5 bases, with 12 bases spanning the gap. This chain's CDR3 is CASSSLSGDNEQFF. The CDR3 DNA reads TGTGCCAGCAGCTCATTATCGGGGGACAATGAGCAGTTCTTC.

In its sample, this clone was seen a few times. The J gene is TRBJ2-2, the V gene TRBV7-3; 7 bases match TRBD2. J was trimmed by 3 bases and V by 0 bases; bases with no gene match: 4. Per the germline V gene, CDR1 is SGHTA and CDR2 is FQGTGA. The CDR3 sequence is 16 residues long. The CDR3 sequence: CASSLTSGLHTGELFF. The CDR3 DNA reads TGTGCCAGCAGCTTAACTAGCGGGCTCCACACCGGGGAGCTGTTTTTT.

This chain connects TRBV28 to TRBJ2-1; weak D call: TRBD2 (5 bases). Per the germline V gene, CDR1 is MDHEN and CDR2 is SYDVKM. The CDR3 loop spans 12 amino acids. Trimming left V 6 bases short and J 8 bases short, with 11 bases between. The CDR3 protein is CASRGGRDEQFF. DNA of the CDR3: TGTGCCAGCAGGGGTGGGCGGGATGAGCAGTTCTTC. The entire variable domain, with the rest obtained from reference TRBV28 and TRBJ2-1, is as follows: DVKVTQSSRYLVKRTGEKVFLECVQDMDHENMFWYRQDPGLGLRLIYFSYDVKMKEKGDIPEGYSVSREKKERFSLILESASTNQTSMYLCASRGGRDEQFFGPGTRLTVL.

This chain connects TRBV29-1 to TRBJ1-2; D is possibly TRBD1 (5 bases). The CDR3 covers 13 residues. CDR1 SQVTM and CDR2 ANQGSEA come from the germline V gene. Trimming took 4 bases from V and 3 from J, leaving 12 bases between them. CDR3 in amino acids: CSVGEQGYYGYTF. CDR3 sequence (DNA): TGCAGCGTTGGCGAGCAGGGATACTATGGCTACACCTTC.

Comments on this clone: This specimen includes other DNA sequences encoding the same CDR3. This sequence joins TRBV5-1 and TRBJ1-1, with 9 nucleotides matching TRBD1. Trimming removed 4 bases from V and 5 bases from J; junction bases left unmatched: 6. Germline assignment: CDR1 SGHRS and CDR2 YFSETQ. The CDR3 is 14 residues long. The CDR3 sequence is CASSLPGQGTEAFF. In DNA form, the CDR3 reads TGCGCCAGCAGCCTACCGGGACAGGGTACTGAAGCTTTCTTT.

About this clone itself: A junction end diverges from the germline sequence, so it may reflect a read error. The J gene is TRBJ2-2, the V gene TRBV11-3; D is perhaps TRBD2 (5 bases). The germline V gene has CDR1 SGHNT and CDR2 YENEEA. This CDR3 region has 19 residues. CDR3 loop: CASNLDSIVVGVNTGELFF. In DNA form, the CDR3 reads TGTGCCAGCAACTTAGATTCCATAGTCGTGGGAGTGAACACCGGGGAGCTGTTTTTT.

There are a few counts of this clone. The CDR3 loop reads CASSLGQGWKNTEAFF. DNA of the CDR3: TGTGCCAGCAGCCTGGGGCAGGGGTGGAAAAACACTGAAGCTTTCTTT. The rearrangement links TRBV12-1 to TRBJ1-1; the table's TRBD1 call for D was not verified on the DNA. TRBV12-1 constitutes a pseudogene. The CDR3 sequence is 16 residues long.

This chain connects TRBV5-4 to TRBJ1-5; a weak D match, TRBD1 (5 bases). Germline V CDR1 and CDR2: SGHNT, YYREEE (reference sequence). Trimming removed 2 bases at V and 8 bases at J, with 11 bases between. There are 13 residues in the CDR3. The CDR3 spells CASSLNRGEPQHF. In DNA, the CDR3 is TGTGCCAGCAGCTTAAACAGAGGGGAGCCCCAGCATTTT.

Remarks on this clone: This sample includes further DNA sequences coding for the same CDR3. The rearrangement links TRBV18 to TRBJ2-7; TRBD1 matches at 9 bases. The CDR3 contains 15 residues. Germline CDR1 and CDR2: KGHSH and LQKENI. The J segment lost 3 bases and the V segment lost 0 bases, leaving 3 bases of the junction unmatched. The DNA for the CDR3 is TGTGCCAGCTCACCACCGGGGACAGGGAGCTACGAGCAGTACTTC. Translated, it gives CASSPPGTGSYEQYF.

The V gene is TRBV28, the J gene TRBJ1-2; 7 bases align to TRBD1. The CDR3 runs to 14 residues. J gave up 4 bases and V 5 bases, and 7 bases lay outside the gene matches. Germline V gene sequence: CDR1 MDHEN, CDR2 SYDVKM. CDR3 loop: CASSPPRDSYGYTF. CDR3 coding DNA: TGTGCCAGCAGTCCCCCCCGGGACAGCTATGGCTACACCTTC.

J is TRBJ1-1 and V is TRBV7-3; TRBD1 is a possible D gene (5 bases). Germline V gene lookup returns CDR1 SGHTA and CDR2 FQGTGA. V was clipped by 4 bases and J by 5 bases, with 20 bases between them. The CDR3 is made up of 16 amino acids. The CDR3 DNA sequence: TGTGCCAGCAGCTCAGCCGGAGGGCAGGACACTACTGAAGCTTTCTTT. This encodes CASSSAGGQDTTEAFF.

V and J are TRBV29-1 and TRBJ1-3; D is uncertain. Trimming shortened V by 5 bases and J by 2 bases, and 13 bases separated the two germline ends. Germline V CDR1 and CDR2: SQVTM, ANQGSEA. The CDR3 is 14 residues long. The CDR3 loop is CSVSRDQTGNTIYF. CDR3 DNA sequence: TGCAGCGTTAGTAGGGATCAGACTGGAAACACCATATATTTT.

The J gene is TRBJ2-1, the V gene TRBV11-2, with TRBD2 matching 9 bases. The CDR3 consists of 15 residues. Per germline, CDR1 SGHAT and CDR2 FQNNGV. J was trimmed by 8 bases and V by 5 bases; bases with no gene match: 10. CDR3 residues: CASSQLLAGIDEQFF. CDR3 sequence (DNA): TGTGCCAGCAGCCAACTACTAGCGGGTATCGATGAGCAGTTCTTC.

This chain uses TRBV9 with TRBJ2-7; the match to TRBD1 covers 9 bases. CDR3 length: 15 residues. J gave up 5 bases and V 4 bases, and 10 bases lay outside the gene matches. Per germline, CDR1 SGDLS and CDR2 YYNGEE. The CDR3 loop is CASSLGGQGGHEQYF. For the CDR3, the DNA is TGTGCCAGCAGCCTAGGGGGACAGGGAGGTCACGAGCAGTACTTC.

This clone was counted once. In DNA form, the CDR3 reads TGTGCCAGCAGCTTAAAAGTAGCAGCCTATGGCTACACCTTC. This encodes CASSLKVAAYGYTF. The V gene is TRBV7-9, the J gene TRBJ1-2; D is unclear. V dropped 2 bases and J dropped 4 bases, with 11 bases sitting between them. CDR1 is SEHNR and CDR2 is FQNEAQ in the germline V gene (reference sequence). The CDR3 spans 14 residues.

V is TRBV4-1 and J is TRBJ2-1, with a possible D match to TRBD1 (5 bases). This CDR3 spans 16 amino acids. CDR1 is MGHRA, CDR2 YSYEKL, per germline. Trimming stripped 2 bases from V and 4 bases from J, with 15 bases between. The CDR3: CASSQSPQVEYNEQFF. The CDR3 DNA reads TGCGCCAGCAGCCAATCCCCACAGGTGGAGTACAATGAGCAGTTCTTC.

Details on this clone: One base separates it from a far larger clone, so it is likely a read error. The sample holds other DNA sequences that translate to the same CDR3. The rearrangement joins TRBV30 to TRBJ1-5; the D is unclear. This CDR3 comprises 15 residues. Germline V CDR1 and CDR2: GTSNPN, SVGIG (reference sequence). The CDR3 bases are TGTGCCTGGAGACGGGTTGGGGATAGCAATCAGCCCCAGCACTTT. Amino acids: CAWRRVGDSNQPQHF.